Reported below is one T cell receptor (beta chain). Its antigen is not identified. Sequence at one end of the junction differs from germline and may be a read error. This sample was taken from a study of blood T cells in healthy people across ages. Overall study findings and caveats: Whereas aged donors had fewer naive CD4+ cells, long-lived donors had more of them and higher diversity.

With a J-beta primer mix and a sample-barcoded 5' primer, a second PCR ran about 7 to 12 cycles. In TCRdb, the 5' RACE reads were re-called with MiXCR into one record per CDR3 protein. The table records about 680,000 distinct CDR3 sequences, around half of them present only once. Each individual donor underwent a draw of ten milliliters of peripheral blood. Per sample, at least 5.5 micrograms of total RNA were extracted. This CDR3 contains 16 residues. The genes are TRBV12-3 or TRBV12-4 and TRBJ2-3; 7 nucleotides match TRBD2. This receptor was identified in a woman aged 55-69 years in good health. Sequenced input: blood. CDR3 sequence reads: CASSPSSGVKADAQYF. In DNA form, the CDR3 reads TGTGCCAGCAGCCCATCAAGCGGGGTGAAAGCAGATGCGCAGTATTTT.